These 14 T cell receptor beta chains originate from one sample sequenced in a study of blood T cell repertoires in COVID-19. Produced via immunoSEQ multiplex PCR; TCRdb's table is partial and in-frame only. The table shows under 200,000 clones, with approximately 87% occurring only once. The material sequenced was peripheral blood. The receptors come from a woman between 65 and 79 years old with acute or convalescent COVID-19.

This clone was recorded a few times. The genes are TRBV25-1 and TRBJ1-2, with D hard to call. Germline V CDR1 and CDR2: MGHDK, SYGVNS. V gave up 5 bases and J gave up 8 bases, with 12 bases separating them. This CDR3 comprises 12 residues. The CDR3 here is CASSPKGGGYTF. DNA of the CDR3: TGTGCCAGCAGTCCCAAGGGAGGAGGCTACACCTTC.

The rearrangement uses TRBV19 and TRBJ2-7; 8 bases are shared with TRBD1. In germline, CDR1 is LNHDA, CDR2 SQIVND (reference sequence). The CDR3 consists of 13 residues. V trimming: 6 bases; J trimming: 3 bases; junction bases outside the gene matches: 4. The CDR3 bases are TGTGCCAGTAGAGAGACAGGGGTCTACGAGCAGTACTTC. This encodes CASRETGVYEQYF.

This chain links TRBV25-1 with TRBJ1-6; D unclear. This CDR3 has 17 amino acids. V was cut by 1 base and J by 4 bases, with 14 bases left in between. From germline, CDR1 is MGHDK and CDR2 SYGVNS. Here the CDR3 DNA reads TGTGCCAGCAGTGAATGGGAGGGCAAAGGGTATAATTCACCCCTCCACTTT. It yields the protein CASSEWEGKGYNSPLHF.

This chain links TRBV4-2 with TRBJ2-3; TRBD2 agrees at 10 bases. Germline CDR1 is LGHNA and CDR2 is YNFKEQ. J lost 0 bases, V lost 3 bases, and 15 bases had no gene match. The length of the CDR3 is 20 residues. The DNA for the CDR3 is TGTGCCAGCAGCCAGGCCCCCCCTAGCGGGAGAATAGTTAGCACAGATACGCAGTATTTT. It codes for CASSQAPPSGRIVSTDTQYF.

The rearrangement uses TRBV12-5 and TRBJ1-5; D ambiguous. The germline V gene encodes CDR1 LGHNT and CDR2 FRNRAP. V was pared by 7 bases and J by 3 bases, with 10 bases between. This CDR3 comprises 13 residues. The DNA for the CDR3 is TGTGCTAGTGCCCAGGATTTCAATCAGCCCCAGCATTTT. This sequence encodes CASAQDFNQPQHF.

This clone was recorded a few times. The rearrangement joins TRBV4-1 to TRBJ1-4; possibly TRBD1 for D (5 bases). The CDR3 spans 15 residues. Germline lookup yields CDR1 MGHRA and CDR2 YSYEKL. V lost 4 bases to trimming and J lost 2 bases, with 11 bases between them. CDR3 loop: CASSPRQGTNEKLFF. The CDR3 nucleotides are TGCGCCAGCAGCCCTCGCCAGGGCACTAATGAAAAACTGTTTTTT.

This chain connects TRBV7-2 to TRBJ2-7; 9 nucleotides line up with TRBD2. The V gene end was trimmed by 5 bases and the J gene end by 5 bases; junction bases not matched to a gene: 7. The CDR3 is made up of 14 amino acids. Germline V CDR1 and CDR2: SGHTA, FQGNSA. The CDR3 DNA reads TGTGCCAGCAGCCTGGCGGGCGGGAGGGACGAGCAGTACTTC. Protein sequence: CASSLAGGRDEQYF.

V and J are TRBV7-2 and TRBJ2-5; D uncertain. Germline V CDR1 and CDR2: SGHTA, FQGNSA. CDR3 length equals 14 residues. Trimming stripped 3 bases from V and 1 base from J, with 9 bases between. CDR3 DNA sequence: TGTGCCAGCAGCTTCCCCCCGTCCCAAGAGACCCAGTACTTC. Residues: CASSFPPSQETQYF. Full variable domain (missing parts from reference TRBV7-2 and TRBJ2-5): GAGVSQSPSNKVTEKGKDVELRCDPISGHTALYWYRQSLGQGLEFLIYFQGNSAPDKSGLPSDRFSAERTGGSVSTLTIQRTQQEDSAVYLCASSFPPSQETQYFGPGTRLLVL.

CDR3 region: CATGATGIGNQPQHF. The CDR3 DNA follows: TGTGCCACCGGGGCCACAGGGATAGGCAATCAGCCCCAGCATTTT. The chain carries TRBV19 and TRBJ1-5, with D possibly being TRBD1 (6 bases). From germline, CDR1 is LNHDA and CDR2 SQIVND (reference sequence). Trimming left V 10 bases short and J 2 bases short, with 18 bases between. The CDR3 length is 15 residues.

A few counts support this clone. V usage is TRBV2 and J usage is TRBJ1-5, with D uncertain. V dropped 6 bases and J dropped 5 bases, with 11 bases sitting between them. Germline V gene data show CDR1 as SNHLY and CDR2 as FYNNEI. The CDR3 sequence is 13 residues long. The CDR3 nucleotides read TGTGCCAGCAGCGAAACCGGTTATCAGCCCCAGCATTTT. Its protein is CASSETGYQPQHF.

The gene calls are TRBV6-6 and TRBJ2-3; 10 bases map to TRBD1. The CDR3 runs 15 residues. With 4 bases clipped from V and 6 bases from J, the junction kept 7 bases outside the gene matches. Germline CDR1 and CDR2: MNHNY and SVGAGI (reference sequence). The CDR3 is CASSFRDRGSDTQYF. The CDR3 DNA sequence: TGTGCCAGCAGTTTCCGGGACAGGGGCTCGGATACGCAGTATTTT.

V and J are TRBV11-3 and TRBJ2-7; TRBD2 agrees at 7 bases. CDR3 size: 14 residues. Per germline, CDR1 SGHNT and CDR2 YENEEA. J gave up 3 bases and V 1 base, and 3 bases lay outside the gene matches. The CDR3 nucleotides read TGTGCCAGCAGCTTAGCAGGGACTATCTACGAGCAGTACTTC. Its protein is CASSLAGTIYEQYF.

The chain is built from TRBV5-1 and TRBJ2-7, with TRBD2 matching 8 bases. The CDR3 extends over 14 amino acids. J gave up 2 bases and V 4 bases, and 5 bases lay outside the gene matches. Looked up from germline, CDR1 is SGHRS and CDR2 is YFSETQ. CDR3: CASSSGTRTYEQYF. As DNA, the CDR3 is TGCGCCAGCAGCAGTGGGACTAGGACCTACGAGCAGTACTTC.

The genes are TRBV21-1 and TRBJ1-2. TRBV21-1 is recorded as a pseudogene. The CDR3 contains 15 residues. CDR3 residues: CASSSSGGGSLGYTF. The CDR3 bases are TGTGCCAGCAGCTCCAGCGGTGGAGGGAGTCTTGGCTACACCTTC.